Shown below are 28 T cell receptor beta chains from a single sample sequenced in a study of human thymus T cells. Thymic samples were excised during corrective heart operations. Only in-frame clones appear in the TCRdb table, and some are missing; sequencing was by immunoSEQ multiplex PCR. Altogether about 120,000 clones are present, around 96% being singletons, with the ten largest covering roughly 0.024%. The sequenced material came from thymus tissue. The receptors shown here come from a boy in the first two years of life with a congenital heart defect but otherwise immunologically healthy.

Written as DNA, the CDR3 is TGCGCCAGCAGCCAAGTGAGGGGGCGGGGCTATGGCTACACCTTC. Amino acid sequence: CASSQVRGRGYGYTF. The V gene is TRBV4-1, the J gene TRBJ1-2; TRBD1 aligns across 7 bases. Per the germline V gene, CDR1 is MGHRA and CDR2 is YSYEKL. This CDR3 region has 15 residues. V was clipped by 1 base and J by 4 bases; unmatched bases: 6.

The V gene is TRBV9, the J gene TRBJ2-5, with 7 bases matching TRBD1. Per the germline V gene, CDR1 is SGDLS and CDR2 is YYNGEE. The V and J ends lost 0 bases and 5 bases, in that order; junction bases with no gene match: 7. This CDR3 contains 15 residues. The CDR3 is CASSVGLRGRETQYF. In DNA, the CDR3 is TGTGCCAGCAGCGTAGGGTTAAGGGGGCGGGAGACCCAGTACTTC.

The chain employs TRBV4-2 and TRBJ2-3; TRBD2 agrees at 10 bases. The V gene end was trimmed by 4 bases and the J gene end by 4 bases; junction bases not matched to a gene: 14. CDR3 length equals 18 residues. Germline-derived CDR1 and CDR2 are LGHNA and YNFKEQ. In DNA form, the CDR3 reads TGTGCCAGCAGCCCCCTCCTCCCGGCTAGCGGGGGCCCAGATACGCAGTATTTT. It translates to CASSPLLPASGGPDTQYF.

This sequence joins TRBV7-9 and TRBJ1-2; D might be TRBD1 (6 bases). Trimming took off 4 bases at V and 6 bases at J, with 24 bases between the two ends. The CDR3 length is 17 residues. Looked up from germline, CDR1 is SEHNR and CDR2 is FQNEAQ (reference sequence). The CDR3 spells CASSSLPKGPGDHGYTF. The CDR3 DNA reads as TGTGCCAGCAGCTCACTGCCCAAGGGCCCAGGGGACCATGGCTACACCTTC.

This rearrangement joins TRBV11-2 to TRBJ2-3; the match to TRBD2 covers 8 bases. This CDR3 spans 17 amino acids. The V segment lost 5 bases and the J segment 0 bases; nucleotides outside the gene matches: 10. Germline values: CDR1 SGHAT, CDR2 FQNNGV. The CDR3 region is CASSQFSLAGSTDTQYF. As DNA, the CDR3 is TGTGCCAGCAGCCAGTTTAGCCTAGCGGGCAGCACAGATACGCAGTATTTT.

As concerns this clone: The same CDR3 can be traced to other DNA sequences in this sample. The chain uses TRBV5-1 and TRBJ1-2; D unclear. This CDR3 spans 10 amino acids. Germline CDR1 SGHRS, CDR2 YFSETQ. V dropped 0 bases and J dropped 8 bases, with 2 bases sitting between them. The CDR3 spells CASSLGGYTF. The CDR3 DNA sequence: TGCGCCAGCAGCTTGGGGGGCTACACCTTC.

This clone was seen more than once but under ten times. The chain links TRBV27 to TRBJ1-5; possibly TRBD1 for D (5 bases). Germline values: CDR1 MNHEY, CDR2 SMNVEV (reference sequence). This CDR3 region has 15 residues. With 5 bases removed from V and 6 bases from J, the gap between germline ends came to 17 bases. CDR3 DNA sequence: TGTGCCAGCAGTCGGGCCGGGGCCAAGGGTCAGCCCCAGCATTTT. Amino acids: CASSRAGAKGQPQHF.

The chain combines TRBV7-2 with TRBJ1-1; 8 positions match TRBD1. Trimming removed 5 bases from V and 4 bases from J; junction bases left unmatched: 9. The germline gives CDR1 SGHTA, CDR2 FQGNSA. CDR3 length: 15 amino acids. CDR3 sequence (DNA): TGTGCCAGCAGCGGGAAACAGGGGGTTGCCACTGAAGCTTTCTTT. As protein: CASSGKQGVATEAFF.

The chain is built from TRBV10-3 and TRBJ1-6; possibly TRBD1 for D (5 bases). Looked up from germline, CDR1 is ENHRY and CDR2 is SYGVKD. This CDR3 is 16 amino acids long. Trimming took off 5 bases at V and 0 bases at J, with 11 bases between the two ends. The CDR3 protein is CAISQAGYSYNSPLHF. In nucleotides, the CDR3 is TGTGCCATCAGTCAAGCAGGGTACTCCTATAATTCACCCCTCCACTTT.

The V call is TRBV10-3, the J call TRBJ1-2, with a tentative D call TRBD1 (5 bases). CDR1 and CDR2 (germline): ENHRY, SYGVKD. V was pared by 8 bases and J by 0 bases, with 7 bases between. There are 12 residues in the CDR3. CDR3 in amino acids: CAIPGANYGYTF. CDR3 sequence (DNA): TGTGCCATCCCGGGGGCTAACTATGGCTACACCTTC.

CDR3 nucleotide sequence: TGTGCCAGCAGCTTGGGAGACGAGCAGTACTTC. Translating it yields CASSLGDEQYF. The rearrangement uses TRBV5-5 and TRBJ2-7; D unresolved. Germline loops: CDR1 SGHKS, CDR2 YYEKEE (reference sequence). V gave up 0 bases and J gave up 5 bases, with 3 bases separating them. This CDR3 is 11 amino acids long.

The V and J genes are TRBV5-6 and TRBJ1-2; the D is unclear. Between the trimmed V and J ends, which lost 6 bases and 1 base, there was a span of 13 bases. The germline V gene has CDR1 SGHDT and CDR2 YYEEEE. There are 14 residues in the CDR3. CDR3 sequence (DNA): TGTGCCAGCACTTTCGGTGGGATTAACTATGGCTACACCTTC. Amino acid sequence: CASTFGGINYGYTF.

This CDR3 reads CASSLVNVGGRDKAFF. CDR3 nucleotide sequence: TGTGCCAGCAGCTTGGTTAACGTAGGGGGCCGGGATAAAGCTTTCTTT. V is TRBV5-6 and J is TRBJ1-1, with TRBD1 matching over 7 bases. The junction had 14 bases not matched to a gene; V was cut back by 0 bases and J by 9 bases. The CDR3 contains 16 residues. The germline CDR1 and CDR2 sequences are SGHDT and YYEEEE.

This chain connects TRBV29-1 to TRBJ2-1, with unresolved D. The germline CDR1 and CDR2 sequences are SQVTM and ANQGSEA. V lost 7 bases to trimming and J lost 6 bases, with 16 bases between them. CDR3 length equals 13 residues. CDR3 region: CSAQDPPSNEQFF. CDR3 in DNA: TGCAGCGCTCAAGACCCACCCAGCAATGAGCAGTTCTTC.

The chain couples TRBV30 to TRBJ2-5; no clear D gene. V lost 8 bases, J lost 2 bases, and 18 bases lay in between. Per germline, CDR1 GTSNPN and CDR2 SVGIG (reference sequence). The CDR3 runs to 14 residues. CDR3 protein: CAGIVVMGQETQYF. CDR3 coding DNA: TGTGCCGGTATCGTTGTCATGGGACAAGAGACCCAGTACTTC.

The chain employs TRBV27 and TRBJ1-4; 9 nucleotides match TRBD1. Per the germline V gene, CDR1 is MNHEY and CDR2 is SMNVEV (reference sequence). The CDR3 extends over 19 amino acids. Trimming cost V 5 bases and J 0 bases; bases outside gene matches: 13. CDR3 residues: CASSPVPGQGIATNEKLFF. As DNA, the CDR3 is TGTGCCAGCAGTCCTGTTCCGGGACAGGGTATTGCAACTAATGAAAAACTGTTTTTT.

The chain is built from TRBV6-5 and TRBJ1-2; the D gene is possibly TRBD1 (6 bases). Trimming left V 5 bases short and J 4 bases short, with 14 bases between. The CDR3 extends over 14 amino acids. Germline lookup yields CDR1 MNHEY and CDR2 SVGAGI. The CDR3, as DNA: TGTGCCAGCAGTCCTTCGACAGGCCTCTATGGCTACACCTTC. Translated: CASSPSTGLYGYTF.

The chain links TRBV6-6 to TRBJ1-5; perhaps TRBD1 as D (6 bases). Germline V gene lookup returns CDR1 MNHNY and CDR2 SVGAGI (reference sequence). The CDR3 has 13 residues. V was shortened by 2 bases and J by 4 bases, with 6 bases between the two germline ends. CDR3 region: CASSYRGNQPQHF. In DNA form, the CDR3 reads TGTGCCAGCAGTTACAGGGGGAATCAGCCCCAGCATTTT.

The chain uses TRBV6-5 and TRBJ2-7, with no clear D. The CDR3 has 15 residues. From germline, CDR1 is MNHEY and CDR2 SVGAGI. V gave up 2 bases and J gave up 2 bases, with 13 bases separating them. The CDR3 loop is CASSYLPHRPYEQYF. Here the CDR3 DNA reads TGTGCCAGCAGTTACCTCCCCCACAGACCCTACGAGCAGTACTTC.

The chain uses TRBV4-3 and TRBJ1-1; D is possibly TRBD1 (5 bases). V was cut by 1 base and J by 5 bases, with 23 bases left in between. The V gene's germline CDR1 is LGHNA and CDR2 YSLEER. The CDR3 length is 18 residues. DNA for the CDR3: TGCGCCAGCAGCCAAGGAAGTGGCCAGGGAAGGACTAAGACTGAAGCTTTCTTT. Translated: CASSQGSGQGRTKTEAFF.

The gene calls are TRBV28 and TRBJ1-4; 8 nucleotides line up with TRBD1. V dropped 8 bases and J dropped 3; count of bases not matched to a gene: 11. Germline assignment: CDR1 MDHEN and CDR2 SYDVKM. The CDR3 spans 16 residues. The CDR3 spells CASRFLTGAPNEKLFF. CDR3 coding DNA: TGTGCCAGCCGATTCCTGACAGGGGCCCCTAATGAAAAACTGTTTTTT.

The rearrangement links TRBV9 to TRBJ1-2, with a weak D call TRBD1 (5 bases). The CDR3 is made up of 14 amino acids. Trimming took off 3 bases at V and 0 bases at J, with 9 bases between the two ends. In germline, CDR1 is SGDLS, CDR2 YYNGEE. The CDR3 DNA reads TGTGCCAGCAGCGCGATGACAGCTAACTATGGCTACACCTTC. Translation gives CASSAMTANYGYTF.

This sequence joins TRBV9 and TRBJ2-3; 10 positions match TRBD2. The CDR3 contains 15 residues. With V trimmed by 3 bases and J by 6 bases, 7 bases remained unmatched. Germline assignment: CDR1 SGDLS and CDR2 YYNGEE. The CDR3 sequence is CASSGILAGRDTQYF. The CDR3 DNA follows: TGTGCCAGCAGCGGGATACTAGCGGGGCGCGATACGCAGTATTTT.

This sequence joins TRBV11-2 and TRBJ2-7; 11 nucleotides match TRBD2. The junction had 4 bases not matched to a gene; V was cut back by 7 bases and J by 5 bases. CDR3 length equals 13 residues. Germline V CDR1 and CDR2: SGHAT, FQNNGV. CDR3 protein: CASNIAGGHEQYF. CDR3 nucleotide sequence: TGTGCCAGCAACATAGCGGGGGGGCACGAGCAGTACTTC.

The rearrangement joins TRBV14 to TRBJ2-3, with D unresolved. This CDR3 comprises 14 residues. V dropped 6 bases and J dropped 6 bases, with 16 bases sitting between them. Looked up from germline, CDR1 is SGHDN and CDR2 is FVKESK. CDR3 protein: CASRQTRSTDTQYF. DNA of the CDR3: TGTGCCAGCAGGCAAACTCGATCGACGGATACGCAGTATTTT.

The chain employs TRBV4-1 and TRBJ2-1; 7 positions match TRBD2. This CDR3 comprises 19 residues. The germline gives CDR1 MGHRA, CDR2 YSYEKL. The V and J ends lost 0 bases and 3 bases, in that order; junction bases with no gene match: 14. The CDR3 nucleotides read TGCGCCAGCAGCCAAGATAGGCGGGGGATAGCGAAGAGCTACAATGAGCAGTTCTTC. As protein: CASSQDRRGIAKSYNEQFF.

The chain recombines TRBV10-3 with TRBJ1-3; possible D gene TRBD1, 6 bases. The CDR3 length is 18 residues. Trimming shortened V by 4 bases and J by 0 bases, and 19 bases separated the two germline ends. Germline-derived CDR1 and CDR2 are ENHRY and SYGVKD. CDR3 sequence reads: CAISAGHKGVFSGNTIYF. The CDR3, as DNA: TGTGCCATCAGTGCGGGACATAAAGGGGTTTTCTCTGGAAACACCATATATTTT.

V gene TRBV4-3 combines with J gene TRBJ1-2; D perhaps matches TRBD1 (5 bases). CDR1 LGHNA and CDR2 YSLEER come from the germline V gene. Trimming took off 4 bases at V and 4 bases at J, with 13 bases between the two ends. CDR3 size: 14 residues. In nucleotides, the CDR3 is TGCGCCAGCAGCCCGTCTCAGGGAGGCTATGGCTACACCTTC. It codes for CASSPSQGGYGYTF.